This T cell receptor beta chain comes out of a study of T cell responses to AZD1222 COVID-19 vaccine. Study results and limitations: Close to half of spike-specific TCRs reportedly recognize unmutated variant regions. The study found Spike-specific TCR breadth and depth rose after two AZD1222 doses. The CD4 TCRs associated with vaccination extended across spike and predominated at 160-218 and 743-854. Most donors were white British, females outnumbered males, and clonal diversity was possibly underestimated.

Profiling relied on immunoSEQ multiplex PCR, and the TCRdb table lists in-frame clones only, not all of them. The sample has over 140,000 clones, and its top ten clones hold about 2.2%. With regard to this clone: Its antigen is not known.

The CDR3 spans 15 residues. V lost 3 bases and J lost 2; bases outside the gene matches: 6. The V gene's germline CDR1 is SGHNT and CDR2 YYREEE (reference sequence). The chain recombines TRBV5-4 with TRBJ1-1; 8 bases agree with TRBD1. The sequenced material came from peripheral blood. The sequence was collected from an adult in good health. The CDR3 nucleotides read TGTGCCAGCAGCTCCGACAGGGGAATAAACACTGAAGCTTTCTTT. Translated, it gives CASSSDRGINTEAFF.